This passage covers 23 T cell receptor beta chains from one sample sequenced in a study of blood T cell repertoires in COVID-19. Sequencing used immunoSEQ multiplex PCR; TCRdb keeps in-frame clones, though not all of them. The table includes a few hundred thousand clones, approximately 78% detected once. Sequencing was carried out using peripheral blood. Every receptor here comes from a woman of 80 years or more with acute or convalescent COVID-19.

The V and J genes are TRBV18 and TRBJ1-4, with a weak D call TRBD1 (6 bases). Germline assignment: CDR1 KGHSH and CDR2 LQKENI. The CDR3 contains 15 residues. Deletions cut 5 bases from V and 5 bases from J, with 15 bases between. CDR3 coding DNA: TGTGCCAGCTCATCTCCAGGGGCACAAAATGAAAAACTGTTTTTT. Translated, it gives CASSSPGAQNEKLFF.

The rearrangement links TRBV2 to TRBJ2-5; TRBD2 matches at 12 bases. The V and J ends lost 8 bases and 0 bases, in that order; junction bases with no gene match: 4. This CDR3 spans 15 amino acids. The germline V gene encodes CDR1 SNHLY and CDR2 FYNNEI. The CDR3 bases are TGTGCCAGCTCTCGACTAGCGGGGGACCAAGAGACCCAGTACTTC. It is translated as CASSRLAGDQETQYF.

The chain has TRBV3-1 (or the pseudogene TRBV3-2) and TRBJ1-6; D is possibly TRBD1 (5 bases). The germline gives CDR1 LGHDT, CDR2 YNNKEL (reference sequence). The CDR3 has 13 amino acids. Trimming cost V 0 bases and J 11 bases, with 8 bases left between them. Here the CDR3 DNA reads TGTGCCAGCAGCCAAGATCAGGGTGCACCCCTCCACTTT. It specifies CASSQDQGAPLHF.

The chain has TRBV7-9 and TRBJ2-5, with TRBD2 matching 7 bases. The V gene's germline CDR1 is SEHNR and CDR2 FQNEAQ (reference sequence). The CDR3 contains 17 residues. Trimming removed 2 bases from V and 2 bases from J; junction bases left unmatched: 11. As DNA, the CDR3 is TGTGCCAGCAGCTTACAGCGGGATGCGCAAGTTCAAGAGACCCAGTACTTC. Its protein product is CASSLQRDAQVQETQYF. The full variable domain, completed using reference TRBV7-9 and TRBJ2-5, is DTGVSQNPRHKITKRGQNVTFRCDPISEHNRLYWYRQTLGQGPEFLTYFQNEAQLEKSRLLSDRFSAERPKGSFSTLEIQRTEQGDSAMYLCASSLQRDAQVQETQYFGPGTRLLVL.

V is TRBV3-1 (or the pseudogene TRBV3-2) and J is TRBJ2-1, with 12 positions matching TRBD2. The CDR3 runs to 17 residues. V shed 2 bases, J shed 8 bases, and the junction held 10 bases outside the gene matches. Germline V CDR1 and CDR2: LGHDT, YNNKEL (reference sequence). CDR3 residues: CASSQSRTSGMIDEQFF. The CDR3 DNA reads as TGTGCCAGCAGCCAATCCAGGACTAGCGGGATGATTGATGAGCAGTTCTTC.

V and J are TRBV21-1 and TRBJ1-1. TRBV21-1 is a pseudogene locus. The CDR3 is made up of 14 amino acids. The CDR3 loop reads CASRSPGKNTEAFF. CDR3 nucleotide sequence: TGTGCCAGCAGGTCCCCGGGAAAGAACACTGAAGCTTTCTTT.

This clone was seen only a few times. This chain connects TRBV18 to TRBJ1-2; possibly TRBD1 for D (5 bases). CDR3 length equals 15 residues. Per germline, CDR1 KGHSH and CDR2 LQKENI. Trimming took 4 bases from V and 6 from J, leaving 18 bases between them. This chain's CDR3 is CASSLGRGTTDGYTF. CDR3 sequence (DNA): TGTGCCAGCTCACTAGGGCGGGGGACTACTGATGGCTACACCTTC.

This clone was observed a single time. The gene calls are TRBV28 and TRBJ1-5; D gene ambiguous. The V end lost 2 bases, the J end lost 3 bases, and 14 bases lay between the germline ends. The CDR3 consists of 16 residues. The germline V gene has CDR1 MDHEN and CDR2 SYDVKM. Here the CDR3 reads CASSLRGLGDNQPQHF. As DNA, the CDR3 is TGTGCCAGCAGTTTACGCGGCCTCGGGGACAATCAGCCCCAGCATTTT.

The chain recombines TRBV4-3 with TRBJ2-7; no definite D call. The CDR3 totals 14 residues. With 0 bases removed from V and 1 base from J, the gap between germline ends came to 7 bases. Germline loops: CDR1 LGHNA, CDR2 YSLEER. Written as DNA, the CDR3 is TGCGCCAGCAGCCAAGATAACTGGTCCTACGAGCAGTACTTC. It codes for CASSQDNWSYEQYF.

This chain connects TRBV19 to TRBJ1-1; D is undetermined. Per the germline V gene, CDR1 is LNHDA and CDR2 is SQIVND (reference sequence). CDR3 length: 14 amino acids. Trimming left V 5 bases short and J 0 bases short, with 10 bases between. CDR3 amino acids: CASSLTPMNTEAFF. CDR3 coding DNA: TGTGCCAGTAGTCTCACCCCTATGAACACTGAAGCTTTCTTT.

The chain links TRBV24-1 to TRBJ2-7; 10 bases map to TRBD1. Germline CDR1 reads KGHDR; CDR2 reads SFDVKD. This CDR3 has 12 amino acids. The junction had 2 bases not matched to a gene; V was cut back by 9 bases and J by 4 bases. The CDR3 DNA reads TGTGCCACCGGACAGGGGGAATACGAGCAGTACTTC. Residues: CATGQGEYEQYF.

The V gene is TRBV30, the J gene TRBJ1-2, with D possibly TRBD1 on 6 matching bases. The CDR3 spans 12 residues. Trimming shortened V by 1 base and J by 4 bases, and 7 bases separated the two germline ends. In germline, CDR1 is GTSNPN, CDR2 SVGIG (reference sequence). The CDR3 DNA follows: TGTGCCTGGAGTGAGACAGGCTATGGCTACACCTTC. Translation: CAWSETGYGYTF. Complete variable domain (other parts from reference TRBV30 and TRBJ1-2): SQTIHQWPATLVQPVGSPLSLECTVEGTSNPNLYWYRQAAGRGLQLLFYSVGIGQISSEVPQNLSASRPQDRQFILSSKKLLLSDSGFYLCAWSETGYGYTFGSGTRLTVV.

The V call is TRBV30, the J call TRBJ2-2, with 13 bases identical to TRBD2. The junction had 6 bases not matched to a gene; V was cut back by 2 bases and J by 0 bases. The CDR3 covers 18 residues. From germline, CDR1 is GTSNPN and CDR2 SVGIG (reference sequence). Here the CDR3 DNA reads TGTGCCTGGAGTCGCCCCGGGACTAGCGGGGCGAACACCGGGGAGCTGTTTTTT. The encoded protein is CAWSRPGTSGANTGELFF.

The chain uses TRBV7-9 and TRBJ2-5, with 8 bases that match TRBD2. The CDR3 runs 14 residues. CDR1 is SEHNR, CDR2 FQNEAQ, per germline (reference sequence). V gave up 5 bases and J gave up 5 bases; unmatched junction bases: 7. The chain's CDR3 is CASSPGLAGETQYF. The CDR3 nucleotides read TGTGCCAGCAGCCCTGGACTAGCTGGTGAGACCCAGTACTTC.

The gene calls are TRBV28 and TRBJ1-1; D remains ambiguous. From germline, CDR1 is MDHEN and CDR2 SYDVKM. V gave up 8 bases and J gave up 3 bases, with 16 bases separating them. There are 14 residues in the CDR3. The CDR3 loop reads CASGETRFDTEAFF. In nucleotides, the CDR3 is TGTGCCAGCGGTGAGACGAGGTTCGACACTGAAGCTTTCTTT.

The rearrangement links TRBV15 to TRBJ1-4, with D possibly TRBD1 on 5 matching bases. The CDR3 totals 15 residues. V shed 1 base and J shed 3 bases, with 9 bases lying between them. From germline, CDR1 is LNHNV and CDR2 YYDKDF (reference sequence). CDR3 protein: CATSRVAGSNEKLFF. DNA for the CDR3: TGTGCCACCAGCAGAGTCGCAGGGTCTAATGAAAAACTGTTTTTT. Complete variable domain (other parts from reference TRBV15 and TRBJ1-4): DAMVIQNPRYQVTQFGKPVTLSCSQTLNHNVMYWYQQKSSQAPKLLFHYYDKDFNNEADTPDNFQSRRPNTSFCFLDIRSPGLGDTAMYLCATSRVAGSNEKLFFGSGTQLSVL.

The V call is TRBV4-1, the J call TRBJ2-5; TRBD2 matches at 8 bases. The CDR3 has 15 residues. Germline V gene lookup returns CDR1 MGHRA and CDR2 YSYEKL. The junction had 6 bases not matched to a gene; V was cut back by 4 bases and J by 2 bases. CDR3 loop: CASSPQRGPQETQYF. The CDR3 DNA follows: TGCGCCAGCAGCCCCCAGCGGGGGCCACAAGAGACCCAGTACTTC.

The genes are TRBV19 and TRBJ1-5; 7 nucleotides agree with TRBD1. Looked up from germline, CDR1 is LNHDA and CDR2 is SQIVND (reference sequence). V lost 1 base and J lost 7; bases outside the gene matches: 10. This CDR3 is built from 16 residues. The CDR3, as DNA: TGTGCCAGTAGTATAGTAGGGCAGGGGGAGCGCCAGCCCCAGCATTTT. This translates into CASSIVGQGERQPQHF.

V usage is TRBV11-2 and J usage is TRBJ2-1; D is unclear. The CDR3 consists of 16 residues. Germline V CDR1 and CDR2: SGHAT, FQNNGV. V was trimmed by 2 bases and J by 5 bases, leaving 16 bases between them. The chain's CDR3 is CASSLRGSGLDNEQFF. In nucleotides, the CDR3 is TGTGCCAGCAGCTTAAGAGGATCGGGTCTTGACAATGAGCAGTTCTTC.

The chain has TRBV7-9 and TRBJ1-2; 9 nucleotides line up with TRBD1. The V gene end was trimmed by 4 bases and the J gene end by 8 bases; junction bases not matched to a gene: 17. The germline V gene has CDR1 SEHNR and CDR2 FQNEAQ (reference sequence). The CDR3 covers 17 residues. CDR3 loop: CASSSIENNRGRGGYTF. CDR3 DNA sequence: TGTGCCAGCAGCTCGATCGAAAACAACAGGGGGCGCGGCGGCTACACCTTC.

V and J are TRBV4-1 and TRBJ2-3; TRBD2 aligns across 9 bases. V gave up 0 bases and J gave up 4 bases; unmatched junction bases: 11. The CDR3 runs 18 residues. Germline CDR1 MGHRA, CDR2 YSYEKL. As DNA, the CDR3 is TGCGCCAGCAGCCAAGATGAGGGCGGGAGGGCCCTCCCAGATACGCAGTATTTT. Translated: CASSQDEGGRALPDTQYF.

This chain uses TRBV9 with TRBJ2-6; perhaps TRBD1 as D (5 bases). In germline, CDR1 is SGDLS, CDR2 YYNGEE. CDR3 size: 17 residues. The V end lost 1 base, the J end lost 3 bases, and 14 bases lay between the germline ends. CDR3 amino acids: CASSVTDNSVGANVLTF. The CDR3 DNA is TGTGCCAGCAGCGTAACGGACAACTCTGTTGGGGCCAACGTCCTGACTTTC.

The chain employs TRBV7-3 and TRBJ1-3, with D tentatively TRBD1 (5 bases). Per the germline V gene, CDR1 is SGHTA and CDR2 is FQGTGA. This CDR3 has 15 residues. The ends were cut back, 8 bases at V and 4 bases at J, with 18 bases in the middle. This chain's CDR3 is CASARDGGTGNTIYF. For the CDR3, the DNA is TGTGCCAGCGCCCGGGACGGCGGGACCGGAAACACCATATATTTT.